These 32 T cell receptor beta chains share one sample of origin, sequenced in a study of identical twins. TCRdb analysed the 5' RACE reads with MiXCR anew, one entry per CDR3 protein. The table has about 470,000 distinct CDR3 sequences, approximately 25% seen once; the top ten hold over 2.5%. This sample also belongs to another study, concerning T cells expressing NK-cell markers.

The sequenced sample was CD4+ T cells sorted from blood. The origin of the receptors is a woman between 18 and 29 years old in good health.

This clonotype has just a few counts. The rearrangement uses TRBV6-5 and TRBJ1-2, with D hard to call. Germline CDR1 is MNHEY and CDR2 is SVGAGI. The CDR3 extends over 14 amino acids. V lost 5 bases and J 3 bases, leaving 13 bases between the germline ends. The CDR3 region is CASSHRSFDYGYTF. CDR3 DNA sequence: TGTGCCAGCAGTCATCGAAGTTTCGACTATGGCTACACCTTC.

This clonotype was seen only once. The gene calls are TRBV7-8 and TRBJ2-5; TRBD1 or TRBD2 may be the D gene (5 bases each). CDR3 length: 13 amino acids. Germline assignment: CDR1 SGHVS and CDR2 FQNEAQ. V lost 3 bases, J lost 3 bases, and 8 bases lay in between. The CDR3 sequence: CASSFGTKETQYF. CDR3 DNA sequence: TGTGCCAGCAGCTTCGGGACCAAAGAGACCCAGTACTTC.

The chain links TRBV2 to TRBJ2-2; D is unclear. The germline V and J ends were trimmed by 9 bases and 2 bases, with 13 bases remaining between them. The CDR3 extends over 14 amino acids. Germline assignment: CDR1 SNHLY and CDR2 FYNNEI. The CDR3 DNA sequence: TGTGCCAGTTCGTTAGACATTAACACCGGGGAGCTGTTTTTT. Amino acid sequence: CASSLDINTGELFF.

The V and J genes are TRBV14 and TRBJ2-3, with D maybe TRBD1 (6 bases). The CDR3 sequence is 16 residues long. Germline CDR1 and CDR2: SGHDN and FVKESK. The V end lost 2 bases, the J end lost 3 bases, and 15 bases lay between the germline ends. The CDR3 region is CASSQRRTATTDTQYF. CDR3 DNA sequence: TGTGCCAGCAGCCAAAGGCGGACAGCAACTACAGATACGCAGTATTTT.

In this sample, this clonotype turned up a few times. This rearrangement joins TRBV7-9 to TRBJ2-1, with TRBD2 matching 7 bases. Trimming cost V 5 bases and J 1 base; bases outside gene matches: 11. Germline V gene lookup returns CDR1 SEHNR and CDR2 FQNEAQ (reference sequence). The CDR3 is 17 residues long. CDR3 residues: CASSPRPSGGSYNEQFF. DNA for the CDR3: TGTGCCAGCAGCCCCCGCCCTTCGGGGGGATCCTACAATGAGCAGTTCTTC.

This rearrangement joins TRBV5-1 to TRBJ2-2; D call uncertain. The CDR3 loop spans 14 amino acids. Trimming pared 4 bases from V and 6 bases from J, leaving 13 bases between. Looked up from germline, CDR1 is SGHRS and CDR2 is YFSETQ. CDR3 in DNA: TGCGCCAGCAGCCCGGACGTATCTGCCGGGGAGCTGTTTTTT. This translates into CASSPDVSAGELFF.

This chain joins TRBV3-1 and TRBJ2-3; D is perhaps TRBD2 (7 bases). This CDR3 is 17 amino acids long. V lost 0 bases, J lost 1 base, and 14 bases lay in between. The germline gives CDR1 LGHDT, CDR2 YNNKEL (reference sequence). The CDR3 coding sequence is TGTGCCAGCAGCCAAGACCCAGGCGGGGGCGGCACAGATACGCAGTATTTT. Translation gives CASSQDPGGGGTDTQYF.

The J gene is TRBJ1-5, the V gene TRBV12-2. TRBV12-2 is flagged as a pseudogene. This CDR3 comprises 17 residues. CDR3 sequence (DNA): TGTGCAAGTCGCTTAGGGAAGGTGGAAAAGGGCAATCAGCCCCAGCATTTT. Translated, it gives CASRLGKVEKGNQPQHF.

The J gene is TRBJ2-7, the V gene TRBV10-3; no firm D call. Germline lookup yields CDR1 ENHRY and CDR2 SYGVKD. Between the trimmed V and J ends, which lost 10 bases and 3 bases, there was a span of 10 bases. This CDR3 contains 11 residues. The DNA for the CDR3 is TGTGCCACCGCGATCGGCTACGAGCAGTACTTC. Translated: CATAIGYEQYF.

Only a few counts were recorded for this clonotype. The chain is built from TRBV7-8 and TRBJ2-1; unclear D gene. Germline assignment: CDR1 SGHVS and CDR2 FQNEAQ. This CDR3 is built from 16 residues. Between the trimmed V and J ends, which lost 3 bases and 6 bases, there was a span of 18 bases. DNA of the CDR3: TGTGCCAGCAGCTTGGTCGTCTGGTCTAGGACCAATGAGCAGTTCTTC. It translates to CASSLVVWSRTNEQFF. Full variable domain (rest looked up from reference TRBV7-8 and TRBJ2-1): GAGVSQSPRYKVAKRGQDVALRCDPISGHVSLFWYQQALGQGPEFLTYFQNEAQLDKSGLPSDRFFAERPEGSVSTLKIQRTQQEDSAVYLCASSLVVWSRTNEQFFGPGTRLTVL.

This clonotype was counted at least ten times. This sequence joins TRBV20-1 and TRBJ2-1; D remains ambiguous. CDR1 is DFQATT, CDR2 SNEGSKA, per germline (reference sequence). The CDR3 sequence is 14 residues long. V was clipped by 0 bases and J by 4 bases, with 10 bases between them. DNA for the CDR3: TGCAGTGCTAGAGAATGGACGGTATACAATGAGCAGTTCTTC. It codes for CSAREWTVYNEQFF.

Ten or more counts support this clonotype. V and J are TRBV3-1 and TRBJ1-4; no firm D call. This CDR3 contains 12 residues. The V and J ends lost 4 bases and 5 bases respectively, with 5 bases between them. Germline V gene sequence: CDR1 LGHDT, CDR2 YNNKEL (reference sequence). The CDR3 DNA reads as TGTGCCAGCAGCCTCCACAATGAAAAACTGTTTTTT. Protein: CASSLHNEKLFF.

This clonotype was detected only a few times. The rearrangement uses TRBV7-2 and TRBJ2-5; 10 bases match TRBD2. CDR1 is SGHTA and CDR2 is FQGNSA in the germline V gene. This CDR3 region has 16 residues. With V trimmed by 1 base and J by 7 bases, 9 bases remained unmatched. CDR3 region: CASSLGTSGAGGTQYF. CDR3 DNA: TGTGCCAGCAGCTTAGGGACTAGCGGAGCAGGGGGGACCCAGTACTTC.

This clonotype was counted between two and nine times. This chain connects TRBV12-3 or TRBV12-4 to TRBJ2-2; TRBD2 agrees at 9 bases. V was pared by 6 bases and J by 0 bases, with 5 bases of the junction left unmatched. The CDR3 is made up of 16 amino acids. DNA of the CDR3: TGTGCCAGCAGCCCCGGGACTAGCTCGAACACCGGGGAGCTGTTTTTT. This gives the protein CASSPGTSSNTGELFF.

The CDR3 is CASSGTGQRETQYF. CDR3 nucleotide sequence: TGCGCCAGCAGCGGGACGGGACAGAGAGAGACCCAGTACTTC. V is TRBV5-1 and J is TRBJ2-5; 7 bases are a match to TRBD1. The V segment lost 4 bases and the J segment 4 bases; nucleotides outside the gene matches: 7. The CDR3 sequence is 14 residues long. The germline CDR1 and CDR2 sequences are SGHRS and YFSETQ.

This clonotype was counted a few times. The chain is built from TRBV29-1 and TRBJ1-2, with TRBD1 identical over 7 bases. CDR3 size: 13 residues. Germline loops: CDR1 SQVTM, CDR2 ANQGSEA. After removal of 2 bases from V and 5 bases from J, the junction contained 5 bases not matched to a gene. The CDR3: CSVEKGAGYGYTF. DNA of the CDR3: TGCAGCGTTGAAAAGGGGGCGGGGTATGGCTACACCTTC.

CDR3 sequence reads: CASRSLGGELFF. CDR3 DNA sequence: TGTGCCAGCAGGAGCTTAGGCGGGGAGCTGTTTTTT. The chain combines TRBV2 with TRBJ2-2; D gene uncertain. Germline CDR1 is SNHLY and CDR2 is FYNNEI. The germline V and J ends were trimmed by 6 bases and 7 bases, with 9 bases remaining between them. The CDR3 has 12 residues.

V usage is TRBV5-1 and J usage is TRBJ2-5; weak D call: TRBD1 (5 bases). The CDR3 consists of 15 residues. V was pared by 2 bases and J by 2 bases, with 13 bases between. Germline values: CDR1 SGHRS, CDR2 YFSETQ. The DNA for the CDR3 is TGCGCCAGCAGCTTAAGGACAAGGCCGCAAGAGACCCAGTACTTC. It yields the protein CASSLRTRPQETQYF.

V is TRBV5-6 and J is TRBJ1-1; 11 bases are shared with TRBD1. The CDR3 length is 14 residues. CDR1 is SGHDT and CDR2 is YYEEEE in the germline V gene. Germline trimming cut 1 base from V and 8 bases from J; bases unmatched to any gene: 4. The DNA of the CDR3 is TGTGCCAGCAGCTTGCCGGGACAGGGGGGGGAAGCTTTCTTT. Its protein is CASSLPGQGGEAFF. Based on the CDR3 plus reference TRBV5-6 and TRBJ1-1, the full variable domain is DAGVTQSPTHLIKTRGQQVTLRCSPKSGHDTVSWYQQALGQGPQFIFQYYEEEERQRGNFPDRFSGHQFPNYSSELNVNALLLGDSALYLCASSLPGQGGEAFFGQGTRLTVV.

This clonotype was counted ten times or more. This chain uses TRBV20-1 with TRBJ2-1; 9 bases line up with TRBD2. The CDR3 extends over 13 amino acids. Germline V CDR1 and CDR2: DFQATT, SNEGSKA (reference sequence). The J segment lost 7 bases and the V segment lost 1 base, leaving 2 bases of the junction unmatched. CDR3 region: CSARGLAGNEQFF. For the CDR3, the DNA is TGCAGTGCTAGAGGGCTAGCGGGGAATGAGCAGTTCTTC.

This clonotype has more than one count but fewer than ten. The rearrangement joins TRBV5-1 to TRBJ2-2; 8 bases are a match to TRBD2. This CDR3 region has 13 residues. Germline CDR1 is SGHRS and CDR2 is YFSETQ. Trimming cost V 3 bases and J 13 bases; bases outside gene matches: 8. This chain's CDR3 is CASSYSSGYGLFF. The CDR3 DNA follows: TGCGCCAGCAGCTACTCTAGCGGGTACGGGCTGTTTTTT.

The table lists this clonotype with a few counts. The chain combines TRBV4-3 with TRBJ2-7; 7 positions match TRBD2. V was pared by 3 bases and J by 1 base, with 6 bases of the junction left unmatched. Looked up from germline, CDR1 is LGHNA and CDR2 is YSLEER. This CDR3 region has 15 residues. CDR3 sequence reads: CASSHWGGSSYEQYF. The DNA of the CDR3 is TGCGCCAGCAGCCACTGGGGGGGTTCGTCCTACGAGCAGTACTTC.

The chain couples TRBV6-1 to TRBJ1-3; 7 bases align to TRBD1. The junction had 6 bases not matched to a gene; V was cut back by 6 bases and J by 1 base. The CDR3 contains 15 residues. Per the germline V gene, CDR1 is MNHNS and CDR2 is SASEGT. The CDR3 sequence is CASSPTGESGNTIYF. CDR3 in DNA: TGTGCCAGCAGCCCCACAGGGGAGTCTGGAAACACCATATATTTT.

The V gene is TRBV12-3 or TRBV12-4, the J gene TRBJ1-1, with TRBD1 as a possible D gene (6 bases). Trimming stripped 7 bases from V and 4 bases from J, with 19 bases between. The CDR3 loop spans 15 amino acids. The CDR3 reads CASTQGGGSSTEAFF. CDR3 in DNA: TGTGCCAGCACCCAAGGGGGGGGGTCCTCCACTGAAGCTTTCTTT.

In its sample, this clonotype was seen a few times. CDR3 sequence: CASRGRDSSYNEQFF. The CDR3 bases are TGTGCCAGCAGAGGTAGGGACAGCTCATACAATGAGCAGTTCTTC. The gene calls are TRBV2 and TRBJ2-1; TRBD1 aligns across 7 bases. The CDR3 is 15 amino acids. Germline CDR1 is SNHLY and CDR2 is FYNNEI. V lost 6 bases to trimming and J lost 4 bases; unmatched junction nucleotides: 9.

This clonotype came up a few times. This chain joins TRBV3-1 and TRBJ2-7, with 11 nucleotides matching TRBD2. V dropped 2 bases and J dropped 7; count of bases not matched to a gene: 4. The CDR3 loop spans 14 amino acids. Germline V CDR1 and CDR2: LGHDT, YNNKEL (reference sequence). The CDR3 reads CASSQTSGRGEQYF. The CDR3 DNA is TGTGCCAGCAGCCAAACTAGCGGGAGAGGTGAGCAGTACTTC.

The rearrangement joins TRBV25-1 to TRBJ1-5, with 9 bases fitting TRBD1. The ends lost 4 bases at V and 7 bases at J; junction bases unmatched: 5. Germline assignment: CDR1 MGHDK and CDR2 SYGVNS. The CDR3 consists of 14 residues. The CDR3 region is CASSGGQGSQPQHF. CDR3 sequence (DNA): TGTGCCAGCAGTGGGGGACAGGGCTCCCAGCCCCAGCATTTT.

The chain combines TRBV7-9 with TRBJ2-2; 7 bases fit TRBD1. CDR1 is SEHNR, CDR2 FQNEAQ, per germline (reference sequence). The CDR3 is 17 residues long. V dropped 4 bases and J dropped 3; count of bases not matched to a gene: 11. The CDR3 region is CASSYKGGRPYTGELFF. CDR3 in DNA: TGTGCCAGCAGCTACAAAGGGGGCAGACCTTACACCGGGGAGCTGTTTTTT.

The chain recombines TRBV30 with TRBJ2-3; no clear D gene. Germline CDR1 is GTSNPN and CDR2 is SVGIG (reference sequence). CDR3 length: 13 amino acids. V was clipped by 3 bases and J by 1 base, with 8 bases between them. The DNA for the CDR3 is TGTGCCTGGAGCCGACCTGGCACAGATACGCAGTATTTT. Translation gives CAWSRPGTDTQYF.

The V gene is TRBV7-2, the J gene TRBJ2-3; 8 positions agree with TRBD2. With 2 bases clipped from V and 3 bases from J, the junction kept 4 bases outside the gene matches. Germline values: CDR1 SGHTA, CDR2 FQGNSA. The CDR3 is made up of 15 amino acids. The CDR3 DNA is TGTGCCAGCAGCTTACGAGCGGGAGTGACAGATACGCAGTATTTT. Translated: CASSLRAGVTDTQYF.

This clonotype showed up just a few times. The chain uses TRBV6-1 and TRBJ2-7, with 12 nucleotides matching TRBD2. The CDR3 extends over 13 amino acids. Germline-derived CDR1 and CDR2 are MNHNS and SASEGT. V was pared by 11 bases and J by 4 bases, with 6 bases of the junction left unmatched. CDR3 sequence (DNA): TGTGCCGCCGGACTAGCGGGAAGATACGAGCAGTACTTC. It encodes CAAGLAGRYEQYF.

This rearrangement joins TRBV24-1 to TRBJ2-2; D assignment may be TRBD1 or TRBD2 (5 bases each). V shed 4 bases and J shed 6 bases, with 11 bases lying between them. The germline gives CDR1 KGHDR, CDR2 SFDVKD. CDR3 length: 14 amino acids. CDR3 nucleotides: TGTGCCACCAGTGACTGGGACCCCGCCGGGGAGCTGTTTTTT. This codes for CATSDWDPAGELFF.